What follows are 25 T cell receptor beta chains derived from one specimen sequenced in a study of Graves' ophthalmopathy and Graves' hyperthyroidism. TCR beta CDR3 regions were amplified from RNA transcripts. In the first round, RT-PCR was carried out with HTBI primers, and a multiplex PCR formed the second round. TCRdb redid the calling of the multiplex PCR reads with MiXCR, one entry per CDR3 protein. The table lists around 1,200,000 distinct CDR3 sequences, about two fifths of them singletons. Sample: peripheral blood or thyroid tissue (not recorded which). These receptors were obtained from an adult man with Graves' hyperthyroidism.

In the case of this clonotype: A much more abundant neighbour one base away suggests this may be a read error. In DNA, the CDR3 is TGTACCAGCAGCTCGAACGGGGGGCCGGTCGGCTACACCTTC. Its protein is CTSSSNGGPVGYTF. The V gene is TRBV7-2, the J gene TRBJ1-2; tentative D call: TRBD1 (6 bases). The V end lost 4 bases, the J end lost 8 bases, and 17 bases lay between the germline ends. This CDR3 region has 14 residues. Germline CDR1 is SGHTA and CDR2 is FQGNSA. Combining the CDR3 with reference TRBV7-2 and TRBJ1-2 gives the whole variable domain GAGVSQSPSNKVTEKGKDVELRCDPISGHTALYWYRQSLGQGLEFLIYFQGNSAPDKSGLPSDRFSAERTGGSVSTLTIQRTQQEDSAVYLCTSSSNGGPVGYTFGSGTRLTVV.

This chain joins TRBV25-1 and TRBJ1-2, with 7 bases identical to TRBD1. The junction had 10 bases not matched to a gene; V was cut back by 4 bases and J by 5 bases. The CDR3 extends over 15 amino acids. The V gene's germline CDR1 is MGHDK and CDR2 SYGVNS. The CDR3 region is CASSAPGTARYGYTF. In DNA, the CDR3 is TGTGCCAGCAGTGCCCCCGGGACAGCAAGATATGGCTACACCTTC.

The V gene is TRBV29-1, the J gene TRBJ1-1; 8 bases are a match to TRBD1. V dropped 4 bases and J dropped 7; count of bases not matched to a gene: 20. Looked up from germline, CDR1 is SQVTM and CDR2 is ANQGSEA. The CDR3 totals 17 residues. In DNA form, the CDR3 reads TGCAGCGTTGCCAGCCTACAGGGGGTTGGGGTCAAGATTGAAGCTTTCTTT. The encoded protein is CSVASLQGVGVKIEAFF.

Comment on this clonotype: A single base separates this from a much larger clone, so it may be a read error. The genes are TRBV20-1 and TRBJ2-6, with D perhaps matching TRBD1 (5 bases). Per the germline V gene, CDR1 is DFQATT and CDR2 is SNEGSKA (reference sequence). V lost 5 bases and J lost 2, with 10 bases in between. This CDR3 is 14 amino acids long. This CDR3 reads CSAGSRAGANVLTF. The CDR3 DNA reads TGCAGTGCTGGATCCAGGGCTGGGGCCAACGTCCTGACTTTC.

In this sample, this clonotype turned up many times. This chain uses TRBV15 with TRBJ2-7; D might be TRBD2 (5 bases). Germline CDR1 reads LNHNV; CDR2 reads YYDKDF (reference sequence). The CDR3 runs 15 residues. V was pared by 0 bases and J by 4 bases, with 13 bases between. The CDR3 sequence is CATSRDSRRKYEQYF. CDR3 in DNA: TGTGCCACCAGCAGAGACAGCAGGAGGAAGTACGAGCAGTACTTC.

On this clonotype: A much larger clonotype is one base distant, so this may be a read error. This chain connects TRBV2 to TRBJ1-5; 7 bases fit TRBD1. Looked up from germline, CDR1 is SNHLY and CDR2 is FYNNEI. The CDR3 consists of 15 residues. V lost 6 bases to trimming and J lost 5 bases; unmatched junction nucleotides: 10. The CDR3: CASRRGTEAYQPQHF. DNA for the CDR3: TGTGCCAGCAGGAGAGGGACAGAGGCTTATCAGCCCCAGCATTTT.

A few counts support this clonotype. The chain joins TRBV11-2 to TRBJ1-1, with D maybe TRBD1 (6 bases). This CDR3 has 14 residues. Per the germline V gene, CDR1 is SGHAT and CDR2 is FQNNGV. Trimming took 8 bases from V and 4 from J, leaving 17 bases between them. CDR3 DNA sequence: TGTGCCAGCCGTGTAGGGGGGGTCGGCACTGAAGCTTTCTTT. This gives the protein CASRVGGVGTEAFF.

About this clonotype itself: This could be a read error, since a much larger clone is one nucleotide away. This chain uses TRBV20-1 with TRBJ2-7; no clear D gene. The CDR3 contains 12 residues. Trimming took 3 bases from V and 0 from J, leaving 6 bases between them. CDR1 is DFQATT, CDR2 SNEGSKA, per germline (reference sequence). The CDR3 DNA is TGCAGTGCTAGGACGTTCTCCTACGAGCAGTACTTC. This sequence encodes CSARTFSYEQYF.

This clonotype came up a few times. The chain couples TRBV7-9 to TRBJ2-7; tentatively, D is TRBD1 (5 bases). Trimming removed 5 bases from V and 6 bases from J, with 20 bases in between. Germline V gene lookup returns CDR1 SEHNR and CDR2 FQNEAQ (reference sequence). This CDR3 comprises 15 residues. CDR3 protein: CASSLPRLGLAEQYF. The CDR3 DNA reads as TGTGCCAGCAGCCTCCCCCGTTTGGGGCTGGCCGAGCAGTACTTC.

The V call is TRBV9, the J call TRBJ2-1; D is unresolved. CDR3 length equals 17 residues. V lost 4 bases and J lost 0, with 17 bases in between. Germline V gene lookup returns CDR1 SGDLS and CDR2 YYNGEE. CDR3 in DNA: TGTGCCAGCAGCCGAATGTGGCGAGGTCGCTCCTACAATGAGCAGTTCTTC. Residues: CASSRMWRGRSYNEQFF.

In this sample, this clonotype turned up a few times. This sequence joins TRBV3-1 and TRBJ1-5, with D possibly matching TRBD1 (6 bases). Per the germline V gene, CDR1 is LGHDT and CDR2 is YNNKEL (reference sequence). This CDR3 is built from 16 residues. Trimming cost V 0 bases and J 6 bases, with 15 bases left between them. The CDR3, as DNA: TGTGCCAGCAGCCAAGATAAAACAGGGATAGTTCAGCCCCAGCATTTT. It is translated as CASSQDKTGIVQPQHF.

This chain joins TRBV10-2 and TRBJ2-7; TRBD1 aligns across 8 bases. This CDR3 has 14 residues. CDR1 is WSHSY, CDR2 SAAADI, per germline. The V and J ends lost 4 bases and 5 bases, in that order; junction bases with no gene match: 7. The CDR3 coding sequence is TGCGCCAGCAGTGCCGGACAGGGTTTCAACGAGCAGTACTTC. As protein: CASSAGQGFNEQYF.

The chain combines TRBV7-3 with TRBJ2-7; 10 nucleotides line up with TRBD2. Germline V CDR1 and CDR2: SGHTA, FQGTGA. CDR3 size: 19 residues. With 2 bases clipped from V and 5 bases from J, the junction kept 18 bases outside the gene matches. The CDR3 DNA is TGTGCCAGCAGCTTAGTTTGGGGTACGGATCTAGCGGGAGTTCACGAGCAGTACTTC. This translates into CASSLVWGTDLAGVHEQYF.

This clonotype was counted only a few times. The rearrangement uses TRBV7-9 and TRBJ1-6; D is undetermined. Germline loops: CDR1 SEHNR, CDR2 FQNEAQ (reference sequence). This CDR3 contains 15 residues. V was cut by 6 bases and J by 10 bases, with 19 bases left in between. CDR3 region: CASSEAMGGQSPLHF. The CDR3 coding sequence is TGTGCCAGCAGTGAAGCGATGGGTGGCCAATCACCCCTCCACTTT.

Concerning this clonotype itself: A much larger clone differs by one base, so this may be a read error. This chain joins TRBV7-9 and TRBJ1-2, with D possibly TRBD1 on 5 matching bases. Germline V CDR1 and CDR2: SEHNR, FQNEAQ (reference sequence). The CDR3 runs 15 residues. The CDR3 DNA follows: TGTGCCGGCAGCTCCACAGCGACAGATAACTATGGCTACACCTTC. Translation gives CAGSSTATDNYGYTF. The entire variable domain, with the rest obtained from reference TRBV7-9 and TRBJ1-2, is as follows: DTGVSQNPRHKITKRGQNVTFRCDPISEHNRLYWYRQTLGQGPEFLTYFQNEAQLEKSRLLSDRFSAERPKGSFSTLEIQRTEQGDSAMYLCAGSSTATDNYGYTFGSGTRLTVV.

CDR3 in DNA: TGTGCCAGTAGCCAAGTCCAGGAGTGGAATGAAAAACTGTTTTTT. It codes for CASSQVQEWNEKLFF. The chain employs TRBV19 and TRBJ1-4; D gene ambiguous. CDR1 is LNHDA and CDR2 is SQIVND in the germline V gene (reference sequence). The V end lost 6 bases, the J end lost 5 bases, and 16 bases lay between the germline ends. The length of the CDR3 is 15 residues.

The chain employs TRBV7-9 and TRBJ2-7; TRBD1 or TRBD2 may be the D gene (5 bases each). Trimming stripped 8 bases from V and 0 bases from J, with 29 bases between. In germline, CDR1 is SEHNR, CDR2 FQNEAQ (reference sequence). The CDR3 loop spans 19 amino acids. The CDR3 region has the DNA TGTGCCAGCCGTAACCCAAGCCTGGGTACGGGGACGGGCTCCTACGAGCAGTACTTC. Translation gives CASRNPSLGTGTGSYEQYF.

As regards this clonotype: This sequence may be a read error, since a much larger clone differs from it by one base. The rearrangement links TRBV19 to TRBJ1-5; D may be TRBD1 (5 bases). The CDR3 has 14 amino acids. V was trimmed by 10 bases and J by 0 bases, leaving 13 bases between them. Germline V gene lookup returns CDR1 LNHDA and CDR2 SQIVND (reference sequence). CDR3: CATLTEDSNQPQHF. The CDR3 DNA reads TGTGCCACCCTGACAGAGGATAGCAATCAGCCCCAGCATTTT.

Worth noting for this clonotype: Possible read error: a much larger clone is one base away. The rearrangement uses TRBV20-1 and TRBJ1-1; D not certain. The CDR3 is 13 amino acids. Germline V gene data show CDR1 as DFQATT and CDR2 as SNEGSKA (reference sequence). Trimming pared 1 base from V and 0 bases from J, leaving 6 bases between. In DNA, the CDR3 is TGCAGTGCTAGAGTATGGATGAACACTGAAGCTTTCTTT. Amino acid sequence: CSARVWMNTEAFF.

In its sample, this clonotype was seen many times. V and J are TRBV4-3 and TRBJ1-2; 10 bases fit TRBD1. The V segment lost 4 bases and the J segment 4 bases; nucleotides outside the gene matches: 12. CDR1 is LGHNA, CDR2 YSLEER, per germline. This CDR3 is 17 amino acids long. The CDR3 nucleotides read TGCGCCAGCAGCCCCCGGGACAGGGGACCGGTTACCTATGGCTACACCTTC. Translated: CASSPRDRGPVTYGYTF.

This clonotype came up many times. This sequence joins TRBV7-8 and TRBJ1-4; no definite D call. This CDR3 has 14 amino acids. The V gene's germline CDR1 is SGHVS and CDR2 FQNEAQ. The germline V and J ends were trimmed by 2 bases and 8 bases, with 12 bases remaining between them. CDR3 residues: CASSLREEFEKLFF. The CDR3 bases are TGTGCCAGCAGCTTAAGGGAAGAATTCGAAAAACTGTTTTTT.

This clonotype has ten or more counts. The chain couples TRBV15 to TRBJ2-7, with D unresolved. Germline loops: CDR1 LNHNV, CDR2 YYDKDF (reference sequence). V was trimmed by 0 bases and J by 6 bases, leaving 18 bases between them. This CDR3 has 16 residues. This CDR3 is CATSRDRGLGSSEQYF. The CDR3 bases are TGTGCCACCAGCAGAGATCGAGGCTTAGGATCGTCCGAGCAGTACTTC.

Many counts were recorded for this clonotype. The CDR3 is CASTSTQAIYF. The DNA for the CDR3 is TGTGCCAGCACTTCAACGCAGGCCATATATTTT. J is TRBJ1-3 and V is TRBV12-3 or TRBV12-4, with D unresolved. The CDR3 totals 11 residues. With 7 bases removed from V and 11 bases from J, the gap between germline ends came to 12 bases.

This chain uses TRBV19 with TRBJ2-6, with 7 bases identical to TRBD1. The length of the CDR3 is 17 residues. The germline CDR1 and CDR2 sequences are LNHDA and SQIVND (reference sequence). V lost 3 bases to trimming and J lost 3 bases; unmatched junction nucleotides: 8. The CDR3, as DNA: TGTGCCAGTAGTATGACAGGGAAGTTTGGTGGGGCCAACGTCCTGACTTTC. Encoded protein: CASSMTGKFGGANVLTF.

There are many counts of this clonotype. The CDR3 DNA reads TGCAGTGCTGCCGGGACAGGGGCTCGTGAAAAACTGTTTTTT. Protein: CSAAGTGAREKLFF. This chain uses TRBV20-1 with TRBJ1-4; 10 nucleotides align to TRBD1. This CDR3 has 14 amino acids. Germline values: CDR1 DFQATT, CDR2 SNEGSKA (reference sequence). Trimming took 5 bases from V and 7 from J; bases not matched to a gene: 7.